These 13 T cell receptor beta chains were sequenced from one sample in a study of shared T cell receptors in the human thymus (TCRdb year 2021). The library was built by means of the immunoSEQ multiplex PCR assay. TCRdb took over this immuneACCESS table, retaining in-frame rearrangements with V and J assigned. Such tables are incomplete; in checked studies, under half of the missing clones stem from an unresolved V gene, and the remainder is unexplained. Across this sample there are 55,000 to 75,000 clones, with about 95% seen only once. The ten largest make up around 0.035% of the sample. Sequenced sample: thymocytes. The receptors originated from a human donor.

The chain recombines TRBV7-3 with TRBJ1-2; D is perhaps TRBD1 (5 bases). CDR1 is SGHTA, CDR2 FQGTGA, per germline. CDR3 length equals 14 residues. Between the trimmed V and J ends, which lost 5 bases and 7 bases, there was a span of 17 bases. The CDR3 nucleotides read TGTGCCAGCAGCACTCTTTCCCCGGGGGGTGGCTACACCTTC. Translating gives CASSTLSPGGGYTF. The full variable domain, rest sourced from reference TRBV7-3 and TRBJ1-2, is GAGVSQTPSNKVTEKGKYVELRCDPISGHTALYWYRQSLGQGPEFLIYFQGTGAADDSGLPNDRFFAVRPEGSVSTLKIQRTERGDSAVYLCASSTLSPGGGYTFGSGTRLTVV.

The chain combines TRBV15 with TRBJ1-1; TRBD1 aligns across 8 bases. This CDR3 region has 18 residues. Per the germline V gene, CDR1 is LNHNV and CDR2 is YYDKDF (reference sequence). J lost 3 bases, V lost 3 bases, and 15 bases had no gene match. The CDR3 region is CATSSLSPPTGVDTEAFF. The CDR3, as DNA: TGTGCCACCAGCAGCCTATCCCCCCCGACAGGGGTGGACACTGAAGCTTTCTTT.

The chain uses TRBV11-3 and TRBJ2-3; the D is unclear. Trimming pared 5 bases from V and 2 bases from J, leaving 14 bases between. This CDR3 region has 15 residues. Germline loops: CDR1 SGHNT, CDR2 YENEEA. Here the CDR3 reads CASSKAVGYTDTQYF. CDR3 DNA: TGTGCCAGCAGCAAGGCAGTCGGGTACACAGATACGCAGTATTTT.

The chain has TRBV7-4 and TRBJ2-2, with TRBD1 identical over 7 bases. V was pared by 9 bases and J by 0 bases, with 13 bases of the junction left unmatched. Germline V gene lookup returns CDR1 SGHVT and CDR2 SQSDAQ. The CDR3 length is 17 residues. The CDR3 DNA follows: TGTGCCAGGACACGGGACAGCGAAATTCCGAACACCGGGGAGCTGTTTTTT. Amino acids: CARTRDSEIPNTGELFF.

The rearrangement uses TRBV11-2 and TRBJ1-4; possibly TRBD1 for D (6 bases). Germline-derived CDR1 and CDR2 are SGHAT and FQNNGV. This CDR3 has 15 amino acids. Trimming left V 2 bases short and J 6 bases short, with 13 bases between. The CDR3 DNA is TGTGCCAGCAGCTTACACGGACAGCGTGATGAAAAACTGTTTTTT. Amino acid sequence: CASSLHGQRDEKLFF.

The chain's CDR3 is CASSANRPTSQYEQYF. The DNA of the CDR3 is TGTGCCAGCTCAGCTAACCGCCCAACATCCCAGTACGAGCAGTACTTC. V gene TRBV18 combines with J gene TRBJ2-7, with D hard to call. Germline V gives CDR1 KGHSH, CDR2 LQKENI. Deletions cut 5 bases from V and 4 bases from J, with 21 bases between. The CDR3 has 16 residues.

The chain is built from TRBV30 and TRBJ1-1, with TRBD1 matching 7 bases. The germline V gene encodes CDR1 GTSNPN and CDR2 SVGIG (reference sequence). Trimming at V came to 0 bases and at J to 1 base, leaving 11 bases not matched to a gene. CDR3 length: 17 amino acids. The CDR3 nucleotides read TGTGCCTGGAGTGTACTCGAGGGGGCCAAGAAGAACACTGAAGCTTTCTTT. As protein: CAWSVLEGAKKNTEAFF.

V gene TRBV5-6 combines with J gene TRBJ1-6, with D tentatively TRBD1 (5 bases). Germline V gene lookup returns CDR1 SGHDT and CDR2 YYEEEE. There are 13 residues in the CDR3. Trimming removed 6 bases from V and 9 bases from J, with 13 bases in between. The CDR3 DNA is TGTGCCAGCAATAAAGGGGATTTTTCACCCCTCCACTTT. This translates into CASNKGDFSPLHF.

The rearrangement joins TRBV6-6 to TRBJ2-1, with TRBD1 as a possible D gene (6 bases). V lost 10 bases, J lost 12 bases, and 16 bases lay in between. Per germline, CDR1 MNHNY and CDR2 SVGAGI (reference sequence). This CDR3 comprises 11 residues. The CDR3 bases are TGTGCCACCAGAAAAGGACAGTGGCAGTTCTTC. This translates into CATRKGQWQFF.

The chain combines TRBV5-6 with TRBJ2-2; 7 bases align to TRBD1. Germline assignment: CDR1 SGHDT and CDR2 YYEEEE. The CDR3 length is 17 residues. The V and J ends lost 4 bases and 2 bases, in that order; junction bases with no gene match: 11. The CDR3 region has the DNA TGTGCCAGCAGCACCCTCCTGGGGACAGTAAACACCGGGGAGCTGTTTTTT. This gives the protein CASSTLLGTVNTGELFF.

V usage is TRBV28 and J usage is TRBJ2-1; a weak D match, TRBD2 (5 bases). The germline V gene has CDR1 MDHEN and CDR2 SYDVKM. V shed 5 bases and J shed 3 bases, with 8 bases lying between them. The CDR3 consists of 13 residues. CDR3 sequence reads: CASSTGVYNEQFF. CDR3 in DNA: TGTGCCAGCAGTACCGGGGTCTACAATGAGCAGTTCTTC.

The chain employs TRBV5-1 and TRBJ2-7, with 10 bases aligning to TRBD1. Germline loops: CDR1 SGHRS, CDR2 YFSETQ. The CDR3 has 18 residues. V gave up 0 bases and J gave up 0 bases; unmatched junction bases: 9. CDR3 sequence reads: CASSLADRGSYPSYEQYF. DNA for the CDR3: TGCGCCAGCAGCTTGGCGGACAGGGGGTCTTACCCCTCCTACGAGCAGTACTTC.

The chain uses TRBV7-2 and TRBJ2-1; D remains ambiguous. Germline V CDR1 and CDR2: SGHTA, FQGNSA. The CDR3 covers 14 residues. V was shortened by 6 bases and J by 8 bases, with 17 bases between the two germline ends. CDR3 amino acids: CASRDLRWAYEQFF. CDR3 in DNA: TGTGCCAGCAGGGATTTGCGGTGGGCTTATGAGCAGTTCTTC.